This TCR beta chain was recovered during a study of blood T cell repertoires in COVID-19. Study context: Both acute and convalescent COVID-19 samples were obtained from the United States, Italy and Spain. In each case, the material was cDNA or gDNA derived from T cells, B-cell-depleted T cells, or PBMCs.

Original handling: For nucleated cells, counts were estimated from reference gene primer amplification. Measured with immunoSEQ multiplex PCR; TCRdb has only the in-frame clones, and not every one. D and trimming were read from the DNA, whereas the V and J calls and clone size are those reported in that table. The top ten hold roughly 5.3% of the sample, which has 95,000 to 110,000 clones, less than 90% seen once. Germline V gene lookup returns CDR1 MNHEY and CDR2 SVGAGI. V gave up 6 bases and J gave up 6 bases; unmatched junction bases: 4. The CDR3 extends over 13 amino acids. The clonotype comes from a human donor in a cohort sampled during active COVID-19. Sequenced: peripheral blood. This chain uses TRBV6-5 with TRBJ2-2; 7 positions match TRBD2. The CDR3 sequence: CASRLAGAGELFF. Written as DNA, the CDR3 is TGTGCCAGCAGGCTTGCGGGGGCCGGGGAGCTGTTTTTT.